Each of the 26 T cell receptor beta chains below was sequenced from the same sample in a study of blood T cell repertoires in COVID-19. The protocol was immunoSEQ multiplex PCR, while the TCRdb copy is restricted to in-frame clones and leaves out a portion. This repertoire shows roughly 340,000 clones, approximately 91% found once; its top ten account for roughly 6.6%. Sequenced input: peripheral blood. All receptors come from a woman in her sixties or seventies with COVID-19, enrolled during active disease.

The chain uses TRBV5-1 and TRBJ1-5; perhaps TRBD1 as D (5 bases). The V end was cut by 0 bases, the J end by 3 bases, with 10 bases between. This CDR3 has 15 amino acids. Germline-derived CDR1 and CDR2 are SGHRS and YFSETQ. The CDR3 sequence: CASSLGDFDNQPQHF. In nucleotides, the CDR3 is TGCGCCAGCAGCTTGGGGGACTTCGACAATCAGCCCCAGCATTTT.

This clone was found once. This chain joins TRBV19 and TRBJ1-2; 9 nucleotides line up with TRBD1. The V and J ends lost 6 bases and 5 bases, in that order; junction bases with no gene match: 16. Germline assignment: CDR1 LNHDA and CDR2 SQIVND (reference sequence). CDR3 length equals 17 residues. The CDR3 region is CASSHSRGTGRGYGYTF. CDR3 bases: TGTGCCAGTAGCCACTCCCGAGGGACAGGGAGGGGTTATGGCTACACCTTC.

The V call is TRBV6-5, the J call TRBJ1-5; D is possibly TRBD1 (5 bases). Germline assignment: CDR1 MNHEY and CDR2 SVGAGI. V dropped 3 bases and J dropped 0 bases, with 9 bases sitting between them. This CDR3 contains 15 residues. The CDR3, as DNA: TGTGCCAGCAGTTATAAGGGGTATAGCAATCAGCCCCAGCATTTT. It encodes CASSYKGYSNQPQHF.

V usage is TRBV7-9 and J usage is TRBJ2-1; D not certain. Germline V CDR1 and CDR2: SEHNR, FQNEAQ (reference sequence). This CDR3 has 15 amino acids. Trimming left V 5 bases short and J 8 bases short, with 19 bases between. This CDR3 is CASSKDLTHMDEQFF. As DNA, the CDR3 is TGTGCCAGCAGCAAAGACCTCACTCATATGGATGAGCAGTTCTTC.

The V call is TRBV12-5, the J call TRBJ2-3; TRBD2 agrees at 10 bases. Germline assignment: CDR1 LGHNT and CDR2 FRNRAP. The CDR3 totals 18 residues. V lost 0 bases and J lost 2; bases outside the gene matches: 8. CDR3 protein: CASGLVRSLAGATDTQYF. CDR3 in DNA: TGTGCTAGTGGTTTGGTAAGGTCGCTAGCGGGGGCCACAGATACGCAGTATTTT.

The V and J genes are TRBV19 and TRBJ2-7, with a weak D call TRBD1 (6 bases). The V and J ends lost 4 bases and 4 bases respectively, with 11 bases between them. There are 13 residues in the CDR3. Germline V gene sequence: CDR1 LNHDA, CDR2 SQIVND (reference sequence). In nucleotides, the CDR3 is TGTGCCAGTAGTAGAACCCAGGGGTACGAGCAGTACTTC. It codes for CASSRTQGYEQYF.

The CDR3 region is CASSQRGGETQYF. DNA of the CDR3: TGTGCCAGCAGTCAGCGGGGGGGAGAGACCCAGTACTTC. This rearrangement joins TRBV6-2 or TRBV6-3 to TRBJ2-5, with TRBD2 identical over 10 bases. The CDR3 is 13 residues long. Germline-derived CDR1 and CDR2 are MNHEY and SVGEGT. J gave up 4 bases and V 5 bases, and 1 base lay outside the gene matches.

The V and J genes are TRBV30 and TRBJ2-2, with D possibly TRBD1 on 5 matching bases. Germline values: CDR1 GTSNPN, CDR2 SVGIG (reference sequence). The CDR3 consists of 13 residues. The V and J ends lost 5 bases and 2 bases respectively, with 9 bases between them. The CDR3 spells CAWGASNTGELFF. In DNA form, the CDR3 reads TGTGCCTGGGGGGCCTCTAACACCGGGGAGCTGTTTTTT.

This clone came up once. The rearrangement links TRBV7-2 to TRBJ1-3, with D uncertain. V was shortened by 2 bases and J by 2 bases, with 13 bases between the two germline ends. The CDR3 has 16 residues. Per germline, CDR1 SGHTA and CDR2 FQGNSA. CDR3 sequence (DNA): TGTGCCAGCAGCTTACGCTCAACAGAAACTGGAAACACCATATATTTT. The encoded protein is CASSLRSTETGNTIYF.

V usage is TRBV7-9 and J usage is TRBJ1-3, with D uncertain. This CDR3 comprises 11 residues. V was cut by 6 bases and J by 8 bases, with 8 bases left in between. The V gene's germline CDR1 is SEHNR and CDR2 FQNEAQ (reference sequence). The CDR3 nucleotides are TGTGCCAGCAGGGAGTCGGACACCATATATTTT. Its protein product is CASRESDTIYF.

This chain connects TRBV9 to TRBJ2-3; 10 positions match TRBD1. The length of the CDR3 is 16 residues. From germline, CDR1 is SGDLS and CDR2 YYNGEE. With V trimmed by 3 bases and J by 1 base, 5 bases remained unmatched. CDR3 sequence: CASSARTGGGTDTQYF. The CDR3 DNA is TGTGCCAGCAGCGCCAGGACAGGGGGGGGCACAGATACGCAGTATTTT.

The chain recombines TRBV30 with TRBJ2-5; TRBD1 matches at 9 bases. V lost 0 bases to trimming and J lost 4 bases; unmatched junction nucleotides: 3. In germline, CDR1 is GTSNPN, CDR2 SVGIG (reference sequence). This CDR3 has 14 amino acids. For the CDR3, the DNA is TGTGCCTGGAGTGTCGGGACAGGGCTAGAGACCCAGTACTTC. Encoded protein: CAWSVGTGLETQYF.

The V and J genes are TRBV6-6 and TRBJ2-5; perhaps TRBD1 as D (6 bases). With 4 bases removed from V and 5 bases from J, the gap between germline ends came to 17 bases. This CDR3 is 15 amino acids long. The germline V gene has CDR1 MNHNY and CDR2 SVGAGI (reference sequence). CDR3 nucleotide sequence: TGTGCCAGCAGTTCCATCTACGACAGGAGGGAGACCCAGTACTTC. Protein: CASSSIYDRRETQYF.

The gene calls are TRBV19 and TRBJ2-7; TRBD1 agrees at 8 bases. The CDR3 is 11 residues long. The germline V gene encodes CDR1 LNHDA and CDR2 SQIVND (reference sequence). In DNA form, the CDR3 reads TGTGCTTCGGGACAGGTCTACGAGCAGTACTTC. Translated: CASGQVYEQYF.

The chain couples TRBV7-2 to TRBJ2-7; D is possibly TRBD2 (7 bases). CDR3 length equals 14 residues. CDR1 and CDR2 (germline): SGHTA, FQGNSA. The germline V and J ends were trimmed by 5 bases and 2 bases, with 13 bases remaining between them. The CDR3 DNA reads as TGTGCCAGCAGCCCCCACGGGGGGCCCTACGAGCAGTACTTC. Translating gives CASSPHGGPYEQYF.

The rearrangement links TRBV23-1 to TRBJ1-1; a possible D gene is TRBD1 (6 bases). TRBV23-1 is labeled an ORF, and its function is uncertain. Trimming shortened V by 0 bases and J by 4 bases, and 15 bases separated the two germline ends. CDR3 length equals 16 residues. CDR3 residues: CASSQSCQGWGTEAFF. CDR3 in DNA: TGCGCCAGCAGTCAATCCTGTCAGGGGTGGGGCACTGAAGCTTTCTTT.

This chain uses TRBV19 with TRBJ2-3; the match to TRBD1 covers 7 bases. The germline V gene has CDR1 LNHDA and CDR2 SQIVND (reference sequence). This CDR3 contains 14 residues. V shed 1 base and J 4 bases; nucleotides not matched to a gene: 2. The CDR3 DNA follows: TGTGCCAGTAGTATAGCAGGGGGTCCAGATACGCAGTATTTT. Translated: CASSIAGGPDTQYF.

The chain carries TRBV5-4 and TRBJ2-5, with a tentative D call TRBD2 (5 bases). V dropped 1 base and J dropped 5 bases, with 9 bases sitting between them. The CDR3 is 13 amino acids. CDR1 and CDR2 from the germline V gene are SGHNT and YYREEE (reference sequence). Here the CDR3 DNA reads TGTGCCAGCAGCTTGAAGAGGGAGGAGACCCAGTACTTC. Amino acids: CASSLKREETQYF.

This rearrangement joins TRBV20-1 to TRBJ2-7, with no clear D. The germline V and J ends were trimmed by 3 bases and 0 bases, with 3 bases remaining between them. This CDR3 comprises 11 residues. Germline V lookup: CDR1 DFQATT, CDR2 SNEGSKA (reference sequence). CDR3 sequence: CSASRSYEQYF. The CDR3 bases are TGCAGTGCTAGTCGCTCCTACGAGCAGTACTTC.

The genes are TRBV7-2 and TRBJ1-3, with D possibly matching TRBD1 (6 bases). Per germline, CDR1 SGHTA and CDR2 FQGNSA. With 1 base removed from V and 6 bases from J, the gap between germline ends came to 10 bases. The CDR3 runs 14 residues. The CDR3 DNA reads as TGTGCCAGCAGCTTAGACAGGGTCGAAAACACCATATATTTT. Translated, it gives CASSLDRVENTIYF.

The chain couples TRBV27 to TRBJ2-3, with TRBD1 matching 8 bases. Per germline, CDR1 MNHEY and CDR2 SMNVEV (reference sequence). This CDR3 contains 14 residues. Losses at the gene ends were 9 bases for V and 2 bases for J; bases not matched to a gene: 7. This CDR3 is CASRRDRYTDTQYF. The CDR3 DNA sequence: TGTGCCAGTCGTCGGGACAGGTACACAGATACGCAGTATTTT.

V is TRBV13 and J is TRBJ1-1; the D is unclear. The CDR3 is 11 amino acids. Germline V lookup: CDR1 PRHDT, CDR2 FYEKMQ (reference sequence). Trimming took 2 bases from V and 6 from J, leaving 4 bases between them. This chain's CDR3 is CASSLYSEAFF. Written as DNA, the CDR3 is TGTGCCAGCAGCTTATACTCTGAAGCTTTCTTT.

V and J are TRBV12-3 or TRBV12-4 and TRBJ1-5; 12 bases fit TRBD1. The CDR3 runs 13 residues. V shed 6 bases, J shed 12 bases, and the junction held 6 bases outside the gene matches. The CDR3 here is CASRAGTGGGQHF. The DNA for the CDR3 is TGTGCCAGCAGGGCCGGGACAGGGGGCGGCCAGCATTTT.

The CDR3 here is CASSLDRDQPQHF. CDR3 coding DNA: TGTGCCAGCAGCTTAGACAGGGATCAGCCCCAGCATTTT. The chain recombines TRBV11-2 with TRBJ1-5, with D perhaps TRBD1 (5 bases). With 0 bases removed from V and 5 bases from J, the gap between germline ends came to 5 bases. Germline V gene lookup returns CDR1 SGHAT and CDR2 FQNNGV. CDR3 length: 13 residues.

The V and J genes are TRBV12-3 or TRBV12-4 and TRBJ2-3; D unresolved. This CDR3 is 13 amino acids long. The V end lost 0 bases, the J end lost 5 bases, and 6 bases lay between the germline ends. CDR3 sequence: CASSLALGDTQYF. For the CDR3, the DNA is TGTGCCAGCAGTTTAGCGCTCGGAGATACGCAGTATTTT.

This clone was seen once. DNA for the CDR3: TGCGCCAGCAGCTTGGTAGGGGCACCTAATGAAAAACTGTTTTTT. Its translation: CASSLVGAPNEKLFF. V and J are TRBV5-1 and TRBJ1-4; D perhaps matches TRBD1 (5 bases). Trimming took off 0 bases at V and 3 bases at J, with 9 bases between the two ends. The CDR3 has 15 residues. Germline CDR1 and CDR2: SGHRS and YFSETQ. Using reference TRBV5-1 and TRBJ1-4 for the parts outside the CDR3, the full variable domain is KAGVTQTPRYLIKTRGQQVTLSCSPISGHRSVSWYQQTPGQGLQFLFEYFSETQRNKGNFPGRFSGRQFSNSRSEMNVSTLELGDSALYLCASSLVGAPNEKLFFGSGTQLSVL.